The 24 T cell receptor beta chains below come from one sample, sequenced in a study of T-cell reconstitution after alpha-beta-depleted transplantation in children. A library of TCRbeta sequences, prepared with unique molecular identifiers, was generated. TCRdb independently ran MiXCR on the PCR reads; one entry per CDR3 protein. The sample yields about 980,000 distinct CDR3 sequences, around 30% seen once. The sequences come from PBMCs, mostly from graft donor cells, collected 360 days after TCRalphabeta/CD19-depleted stem cell transplant. The receptor source for this set is a boy younger than two who had a stem cell transplant for SCID, so the T cells may come from the graft donor.

This clonotype has only a few counts. The rearrangement uses TRBV24-1 and TRBJ1-4; 7 bases line up with TRBD1. Germline lookup yields CDR1 KGHDR and CDR2 SFDVKD. The junction had 7 bases not matched to a gene; V was cut back by 5 bases and J by 5 bases. The CDR3 length is 15 residues. CDR3 amino acids: CATSVPGQLNEKLFF. The DNA of the CDR3 is TGTGCCACCAGTGTCCCGGGACAGCTGAATGAAAAACTGTTTTTT.

The V and J genes are TRBV30 and TRBJ2-6, with D perhaps TRBD2 (6 bases). The germline V and J ends were trimmed by 0 bases and 0 bases, with 18 bases remaining between them. The CDR3 covers 19 residues. Germline-derived CDR1 and CDR2 are GTSNPN and SVGIG (reference sequence). In DNA, the CDR3 is TGTGCCTGGAGTGTACCATTGGGGAGGACTCACTCTGGGGCCAACGTCCTGACTTTC. It encodes CAWSVPLGRTHSGANVLTF.

On this clonotype: The conserved final phenylalanine or tryptophan is absent from the CDR3, which likely points to a read error. This chain connects TRBV12-3 or TRBV12-4 to TRBJ2-1; D remains ambiguous. V lost 6 bases, J lost 4 bases, and 19 bases lay in between. This CDR3 region has 16 residues. CDR3 protein: CASRVSEDGPYNEQFS. In nucleotides, the CDR3 is TGTGCCAGCAGAGTTTCCGAAGACGGCCCTTACAATGAGCAGTTCTCC.

This chain joins TRBV5-5 and TRBJ1-2; D is possibly TRBD1 (5 bases). The CDR3 is 12 amino acids. CDR1 SGHKS and CDR2 YYEKEE come from the germline V gene (reference sequence). Deletions cut 3 bases from V and 8 bases from J, with 11 bases between. The CDR3 spells CASSWGSGGYTF. As DNA, the CDR3 is TGTGCCAGCAGCTGGGGGTCTGGGGGCTACACCTTC.

This clonotype has just a few counts. This sequence joins TRBV9 and TRBJ1-3; D is unclear. The CDR3 is made up of 13 amino acids. Germline CDR1 reads SGDLS; CDR2 reads YYNGEE. V gave up 0 bases and J gave up 7 bases, with 8 bases separating them. In DNA, the CDR3 is TGTGCCAGCAGCGTAGATCTTGTGAACACCATATATTTT. Translation gives CASSVDLVNTIYF.

This clonotype appeared a few times. The V call is TRBV5-1, the J call TRBJ2-3, with 7 bases fitting TRBD2. The germline gives CDR1 SGHRS, CDR2 YFSETQ. V dropped 1 base and J dropped 2; count of bases not matched to a gene: 4. This CDR3 contains 15 residues. The CDR3 here is CASSLLGTNTDTQYF. In DNA, the CDR3 is TGCGCCAGCAGCTTGTTAGGGACTAACACAGATACGCAGTATTTT.

This clonotype was observed a handful of times. The rearrangement links TRBV6-1 to TRBJ1-5; D is undetermined. CDR1 and CDR2 (germline): MNHNS, SASEGT. CDR3 length: 15 residues. V lost 6 bases and J lost 0, with 12 bases in between. The CDR3 coding sequence is TGTGCCAGCAGGGAGGCCGGATTTAGCAATCAGCCCCAGCATTTT. Translating gives CASREAGFSNQPQHF.

The rearrangement joins TRBV20-1 to TRBJ2-3; 13 bases fit TRBD2. The CDR3 is 16 amino acids. V lost 5 bases to trimming and J lost 5 bases; unmatched junction nucleotides: 10. Looked up from germline, CDR1 is DFQATT and CDR2 is SNEGSKA (reference sequence). Here the CDR3 reads CSAGSLLAGGQDTQYF. CDR3 sequence (DNA): TGCAGTGCTGGATCGTTACTAGCGGGGGGGCAAGATACGCAGTATTTT.

This clonotype was seen a handful of times. V usage is TRBV12-3 or TRBV12-4 and J usage is TRBJ2-5; 12 bases are a match to TRBD1. V shed 5 bases, J shed 4 bases, and the junction held 8 bases outside the gene matches. CDR3 length: 16 amino acids. CDR3 sequence: CASSNTRDRGPETQYF. In nucleotides, the CDR3 is TGTGCCAGCAGTAATACCCGGGACAGGGGGCCAGAGACCCAGTACTTC.

The rearrangement links TRBV29-1 to TRBJ2-1; the D gene is possibly TRBD1 (6 bases). This CDR3 spans 11 amino acids. Germline V gives CDR1 SQVTM, CDR2 ANQGSEA. The V and J ends lost 6 bases and 9 bases respectively, with 12 bases between them. The CDR3 here is CSVAGAGEQFF. Here the CDR3 DNA reads TGCAGCGTGGCAGGGGCGGGTGAGCAGTTCTTC.

This clonotype was recorded a few times. The chain recombines TRBV29-1 with TRBJ2-5, with 8 bases aligning to TRBD1. Germline assignment: CDR1 SQVTM and CDR2 ANQGSEA. The CDR3 is 13 residues long. With V trimmed by 1 base and J by 7 bases, 5 bases remained unmatched. The CDR3 nucleotides are TGCAGCGTTGAAGGACAGGGGCGCGCGACCCAGTACTTC. Amino acid sequence: CSVEGQGRATQYF.

This sequence joins TRBV6-1 and TRBJ2-1, with TRBD2 identical over 7 bases. CDR1 is MNHNS, CDR2 SASEGT, per germline. This CDR3 contains 15 residues. J lost 5 bases, V lost 5 bases, and 9 bases had no gene match. The CDR3 spells CASSTFGLGDNEQFF. The CDR3 DNA sequence: TGTGCCAGCAGTACCTTTGGACTAGGAGACAATGAGCAGTTCTTC.

This rearrangement joins TRBV11-2 to TRBJ2-3; TRBD2 matches at 7 bases. Germline V gives CDR1 SGHAT, CDR2 FQNNGV. V lost 1 base, J lost 8 bases, and 15 bases stayed unmatched. This CDR3 spans 17 amino acids. Written as DNA, the CDR3 is TGTGCCAGCAGCTTAGTATTGTCGGCTAGCGGCGTGACTACGCAGTATTTT. This translates into CASSLVLSASGVTTQYF.

The chain couples TRBV12-3 or TRBV12-4 to TRBJ1-4; 12 bases align to TRBD1. V lost 3 bases to trimming and J lost 7 bases; unmatched junction nucleotides: 12. CDR3 length: 18 amino acids. For the CDR3, the DNA is TGTGCCAGCAGTTTCTTGGGGACAGGGGGCCTGAATCGTGAAAAACTGTTTTTT. It translates to CASSFLGTGGLNREKLFF.

This clonotype has more than one count but fewer than ten. CDR3 DNA: TGCGCCAGCAGCTTTGATGGGACAGGGGGCTATGGCTACACCTTC. Residues: CASSFDGTGGYGYTF. The chain couples TRBV5-1 to TRBJ1-2; TRBD1 matches at 11 bases. The CDR3 runs to 15 residues. Germline V lookup: CDR1 SGHRS, CDR2 YFSETQ. With 2 bases clipped from V and 4 bases from J, the junction kept 4 bases outside the gene matches. Using reference TRBV5-1 and TRBJ1-2 for the parts outside the CDR3, the full variable domain is KAGVTQTPRYLIKTRGQQVTLSCSPISGHRSVSWYQQTPGQGLQFLFEYFSETQRNKGNFPGRFSGRQFSNSRSEMNVSTLELGDSALYLCASSFDGTGGYGYTFGSGTRLTVV.

This clonotype turned up a few times. The chain uses TRBV6-1 and TRBJ2-3, with unresolved D. Germline V gene lookup returns CDR1 MNHNS and CDR2 SASEGT. With 6 bases removed from V and 4 bases from J, the gap between germline ends came to 17 bases. The CDR3 length is 15 residues. The DNA of the CDR3 is TGTGCCAGCAGAGTAGGTCGTTTGGCGGCAGATACGCAGTATTTT. It codes for CASRVGRLAADTQYF.

The J gene is TRBJ2-6, the V gene TRBV11-2; 8 nucleotides agree with TRBD1. With 5 bases clipped from V and 0 bases from J, the junction kept 15 bases outside the gene matches. CDR3 length: 20 residues. Germline V gives CDR1 SGHAT, CDR2 FQNNGV. CDR3 bases: TGTGCCAGCAGCCTCCAACGAGGGACAGGATTTTACTCTGGGGCCAACGTCCTGACTTTC. This sequence encodes CASSLQRGTGFYSGANVLTF. Looking up the rest from reference TRBV11-2 and TRBJ2-6 gives the full variable domain: EAGVAQSPRYKIIEKRQSVAFWCNPISGHATLYWYQQILGQGPKLLIQFQNNGVVDDSQLPKDRFSAERLKGVDSTLKIQPAKLEDSAVYLCASSLQRGTGFYSGANVLTFGAGSRLTVL.

The chain recombines TRBV27 with TRBJ1-5; D unresolved. The CDR3 spans 14 residues. V lost 8 bases, J lost 2 bases, and 13 bases lay in between. The germline CDR1 and CDR2 sequences are MNHEY and SMNVEV (reference sequence). CDR3 region: CASRRGIGNQPQHF. The CDR3 nucleotides are TGTGCCAGCCGTCGTGGCATAGGCAATCAGCCCCAGCATTTT.

V and J are TRBV19 and TRBJ2-1, with TRBD2 identical over 7 bases. V shed 3 bases and J 4 bases; nucleotides not matched to a gene: 3. CDR3 length: 14 residues. Germline V lookup: CDR1 LNHDA, CDR2 SQIVND (reference sequence). CDR3 loop: CASSIRTRYNEQFF. The DNA of the CDR3 is TGTGCCAGTAGTATTCGGACTAGGTACAATGAGCAGTTCTTC. The variable domain in full, with the rest retrieved from reference TRBV19 and TRBJ2-1, is DGGITQSPKYLFRKEGQNVTLSCEQNLNHDAMYWYRQDPGQGLRLIYYSQIVNDFQKGDIAEGYSVSREKKESFPLTVTSAQKNPTAFYLCASSIRTRYNEQFFGPGTRLTVL.

There are a few counts of this clonotype. The chain is built from TRBV27 and TRBJ2-2; no firm D call. The germline V gene has CDR1 MNHEY and CDR2 SMNVEV (reference sequence). The CDR3 sequence is 14 residues long. Trimming took 2 bases from V and 9 from J, leaving 13 bases between them. This chain's CDR3 is CASSLNLGSWELFF. In nucleotides, the CDR3 is TGTGCCAGCAGTTTAAACCTAGGGTCGTGGGAGCTGTTTTTT.

The sample holds a few counts of this clonotype. The chain carries TRBV7-9 and TRBJ1-3, with TRBD1 matching over 10 bases. The CDR3 is 16 amino acids. Germline CDR1 is SEHNR and CDR2 is FQNEAQ (reference sequence). V trimming: 4 bases; J trimming: 3 bases; junction bases outside the gene matches: 6. The CDR3 loop is CASSSGQGSGGNTIYF. CDR3 nucleotide sequence: TGTGCCAGCAGCTCGGGACAGGGGTCGGGTGGAAACACCATATATTTT.

This clonotype was found many times. The J gene is TRBJ2-2, the V gene TRBV19; D call uncertain. The V end was cut by 6 bases, the J end by 2 bases, with 16 bases between. The CDR3 consists of 16 residues. Germline V gene sequence: CDR1 LNHDA, CDR2 SQIVND (reference sequence). The chain's CDR3 is CASSPRATINTGELFF. In DNA form, the CDR3 reads TGTGCCAGTAGCCCTAGGGCCACCATAAACACCGGGGAGCTGTTTTTT.

The chain combines TRBV20-1 with TRBJ2-7, with unresolved D. V gave up 6 bases and J gave up 2 bases, with 11 bases separating them. CDR1 and CDR2 (germline): DFQATT, SNEGSKA (reference sequence). The CDR3 is 12 residues long. CDR3 sequence reads: CSATGRPYEQYF. CDR3 coding DNA: TGCAGTGCCACGGGCAGACCCTACGAGCAGTACTTC.

There are a few counts of this clonotype. The J gene is TRBJ2-1, the V gene TRBV6-2 or TRBV6-3, with unresolved D. This CDR3 has 11 residues. Germline lookup yields CDR1 MNHEY and CDR2 SVGEGT. The V and J ends lost 7 bases and 5 bases respectively, with 6 bases between them. CDR3 in DNA: TGTGCCAGCAATGGTAACAATGAGCAGTTCTTC. Amino acids: CASNGNNEQFF.